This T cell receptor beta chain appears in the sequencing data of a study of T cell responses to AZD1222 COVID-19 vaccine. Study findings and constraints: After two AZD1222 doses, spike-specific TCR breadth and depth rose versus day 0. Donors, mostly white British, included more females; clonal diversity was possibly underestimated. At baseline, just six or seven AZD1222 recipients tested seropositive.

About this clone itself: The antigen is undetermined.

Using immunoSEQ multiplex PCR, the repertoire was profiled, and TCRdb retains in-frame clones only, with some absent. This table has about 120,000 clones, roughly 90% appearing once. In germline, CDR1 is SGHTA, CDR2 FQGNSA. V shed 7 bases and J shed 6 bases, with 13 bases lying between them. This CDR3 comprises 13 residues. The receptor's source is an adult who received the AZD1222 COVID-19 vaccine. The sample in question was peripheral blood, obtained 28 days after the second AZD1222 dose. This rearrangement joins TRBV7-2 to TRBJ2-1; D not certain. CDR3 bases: TGTGCCAGCACCCTGATAGCTGGCAATGAGCAGTTCTTC. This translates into CASTLIAGNEQFF.